Given below is one T cell receptor beta chain in context. This specimen comes from a study of T cells after yellow fever vaccination. In the study overall: Preparation of fractions with low cell numbers was performed using SMART-Seq v4 Ultra Low Input.

Template switching by 5'RACE produced TCR cDNA, adding a universal primer site and UMIs. One entry per CDR3 protein results from TCRdb running MiXCR on the 5' RACE reads. The sample has some 300,000 distinct CDR3 sequences, 7% to 10% seen once. Trimming cost V 6 bases and J 5 bases; bases outside gene matches: 3. Looked up from germline, CDR1 is WSHSY and CDR2 is SAAADI. The CDR3 length is 12 residues. The material was PBMCs, obtained roughly 47 days after the first yellow fever vaccination. The chain combines TRBV10-2 with TRBJ2-5, with 7 nucleotides matching TRBD1. This clonotype was obtained from a man younger than 35 who received the YFV17D yellow fever vaccine. CDR3 nucleotide sequence: TGCGCCAGCAGGACAGGGCTGGAGACCCAGTACTTC. It specifies CASRTGLETQYF.